This TCR beta chain was recorded in a study of T cells after yellow fever vaccination. This clonotype came up many times. TCRdb reprocessed the 5' RACE reads with MiXCR, giving one entry per CDR3 protein. Here the sample spans over 120,000 distinct CDR3 sequences, about 6.2% being singletons. Trimming took 2 bases from V and 2 from J, leaving 6 bases between them. CDR3 size: 13 residues. This receptor was taken from a man aged 25 to 40 who received the YFV17D yellow fever vaccine. V is TRBV12-3 or TRBV12-4 and J is TRBJ2-5; no clear D gene. Specimen: CD4+ T cells sorted from PBMCs, collected 10 days after the yellow fever booster vaccination. This CDR3 is CASSLNFQETQYF. The CDR3 nucleotides read TGTGCCAGCAGTTTAAACTTTCAAGAGACCCAGTACTTC.